These 15 T cell receptor beta chains originate from one sample sequenced in a study of CXCR3-negative and CXCR3-positive naive CD8 T cells. General study points: TRB CDR3s of CXCR3-positive naive cells were more hydrophobic than those of CXCR3-negative naive cells.

What these receptors recognize is not known. It was by 5' RACE with UMI labels that the TRB cDNA libraries were prepared. TCRdb re-called the 5' RACE reads and catalogs CDR3 proteins one per entry, DNA excluded. The sample includes 7,000 to 8,500 distinct CDR3 sequences. Material: naive CXCR3+ CD8+ T cells from blood. Subset meaning: CD45RO-CCR7+CD27+CD95- naive CD8+ T cells expressing CXCR3 (TNR3+). Receptors originate from a human donor in good health. Some clones in this sample may be carry-over from other donors' samples.

CDR3 sequence: CASSTQGQSKNYGYTF. The chain is built from TRBV9 and TRBJ1-2; TCRdb returns TRBD1, unconfirmable since there is no DNA. Germline CDR1 and CDR2: SGDLS and YYNGEE. The CDR3 is made up of 16 amino acids.

In terms of frequency, this clonotype is medium-sized. This CDR3 reads CASNPTSGTLGAEQFF. The chain combines TRBV28 with TRBJ2-1; TCRdb reports TRBD2, a call that lacks DNA to check it against. The CDR3 is made up of 16 amino acids. From germline, CDR1 is MDHEN and CDR2 SYDVKM. The entire variable domain, with the rest obtained from reference TRBV28 and TRBJ2-1, is as follows: DVKVTQSSRYLVKRTGEKVFLECVQDMDHENMFWYRQDPGLGLRLIYFSYDVKMKEKGDIPEGYSVSREKKERFSLILESASTNQTSMYLCASNPTSGTLGAEQFFGPGTRLTVL.

This chain links TRBV28 with TRBJ2-1; the D call of TRBD1 rests on TCRdb alone, since no DNA is present to check it. The germline gives CDR1 MDHEN, CDR2 SYDVKM. This CDR3 contains 15 residues. Here the CDR3 reads CASSSSGPSYNEQFF. Drawing the rest from reference TRBV28 and TRBJ2-1, the complete variable domain is DVKVTQSSRYLVKRTGEKVFLECVQDMDHENMFWYRQDPGLGLRLIYFSYDVKMKEKGDIPEGYSVSREKKERFSLILESASTNQTSMYLCASSSSGPSYNEQFFGPGTRLTVL.

Its frequency marks this clonotype as medium-sized. The chain has TRBV13 and TRBJ2-4; the TCRdb D gene call, TRBD2, has no DNA to confirm it. This CDR3 comprises 16 residues. CDR1 and CDR2 from the germline V gene are PRHDT and FYEKMQ (reference sequence). The CDR3 reads CASSSQRGLAKNIQYF.

This chain uses TRBV29-1 with TRBJ2-7. CDR3 length equals 13 residues. Germline V gene data show CDR1 as SQVTM and CDR2 as ANQGSEA. CDR3 region: CSVEGRTSYEQYF.

This clonotype is medium-sized by frequency. This chain joins TRBV2 and TRBJ2-7; there is no DNA to check the TCRdb D call of TRBD1. The CDR3 contains 13 residues. Germline V gives CDR1 SNHLY, CDR2 FYNNEI. This CDR3 is CAISGQGADEQYF. The whole variable domain, remainder taken from reference TRBV2 and TRBJ2-7, is EPEVTQTPSHQVTQMGQEVILRCVPISNHLYFYWYRQILGQKVEFLVSFYNNEISEKSEIFDDQFSVERPDGSNFTLKIRSTKLEDSAMYFCAISGQGADEQYFGPGTRLTVT.

By frequency, this clonotype registers medium-sized. J is TRBJ2-7 and V is TRBV2; the TCRdb D gene call, TRBD1, has no DNA to confirm it. In germline, CDR1 is SNHLY, CDR2 FYNNEI. The CDR3 consists of 13 residues. The CDR3 sequence: CASSEATGYEQYF.

This clonotype is classed as medium-sized by frequency. The V gene is TRBV28, the J gene TRBJ2-1; TCRdb picks TRBD1, but there is no DNA to check that call. The germline V gene encodes CDR1 MDHEN and CDR2 SYDVKM. The CDR3 has 14 amino acids. The CDR3 spells CASTHREPPYEQFF. Complete variable domain (other parts from reference TRBV28 and TRBJ2-1): DVKVTQSSRYLVKRTGEKVFLECVQDMDHENMFWYRQDPGLGLRLIYFSYDVKMKEKGDIPEGYSVSREKKERFSLILESASTNQTSMYLCASTHREPPYEQFFGPGTRLTVL.

This sequence joins TRBV2 and TRBJ2-1. The length of the CDR3 is 18 residues. The germline gives CDR1 SNHLY, CDR2 FYNNEI. The CDR3 reads CASSEGFASVPYSDEQFF.

This clonotype shows up as medium-sized by frequency. The chain couples TRBV6-4 to TRBJ2-3. CDR1 is MRHNA, CDR2 SNTAGT, per germline. The CDR3 length is 15 residues. CDR3 sequence: CASSDSAGNTDTQYF.

The chain carries TRBV12-5 and TRBJ1-1. Germline V gives CDR1 LGHNT, CDR2 FRNRAP. The CDR3 has 14 residues. The chain's CDR3 is CASAAAGVNTEAFF.

The gene calls are TRBV29-1 and TRBJ1-4; as DNA is missing, the TRBD1 call by TCRdb cannot be tested. Germline assignment: CDR1 SQVTM and CDR2 ANQGSEA. The CDR3 contains 15 residues. The CDR3 sequence: CSVEDVGQGGGKLFF.

V usage is TRBV13 and J usage is TRBJ2-7; TCRdb lists TRBD2, though no DNA is available to test this call. Germline V lookup: CDR1 PRHDT, CDR2 FYEKMQ (reference sequence). The CDR3 is made up of 14 amino acids. CDR3 sequence reads: CASSPGLAVYGQYF.

This chain links TRBV6-5 with TRBJ2-2. Looked up from germline, CDR1 is MNHEY and CDR2 is SVGAGI. This CDR3 is built from 15 residues. The CDR3 protein is CASSYSTGNTGELFF.

The V gene is TRBV29-1, the J gene TRBJ2-1; TCRdb lists TRBD2, though no DNA is available to test this call. This CDR3 has 14 amino acids. CDR1 SQVTM and CDR2 ANQGSEA come from the germline V gene. The CDR3 here is CSVGGLAIGNEQFF.